This T cell receptor (beta chain) was sequenced during a study of vaccination effects on CD4 cells after COVID-19. Overall study context: Participants completed two doses of the BNT162b2 or mRNA-1273 vaccine.

Sequencing used immunoSEQ multiplex PCR; TCRdb keeps in-frame clones, though not all of them. The sample lists roughly 63,000 clones, about 79% occurring once. Prior to sequencing, the ViraFEST assay stimulated PBMC with viral peptide pools, which expanded the antigen-specific CD4+ T cells. Cultured cells yielded isolated CD4+ T cells after more than nine days. Vaccinated recipients, who were negative for nucleocapsid antibodies, had no history of SARS-CoV-2 infection. The CDR3 is made up of 14 amino acids. Trimming left V 6 bases short and J 0 bases short, with 9 bases between. Germline assignment: CDR1 KGHDR and CDR2 SFDVKD. Comment on this clone: Antigen: not known.

Source: CD4+ T cells from PBMCs cultured with HCoV-OC43 spike peptides, taken before COVID-19 vaccination. As to subset: HCoV-OC43 spike overlapping peptide pool stimulation. The chain has TRBV24-1 and TRBJ2-3, with D uncertain. This sequence originates from a human donor who received a COVID-19 vaccine. This CDR3 is CATSRSLSTDTQYF. The CDR3 DNA reads TGTGCCACCAGTCGGTCGCTGAGCACAGATACGCAGTATTTT.